The present entry profiles one T cell receptor beta chain with its context. TCRdb keeps only in-frame clones here, not all; method: immunoSEQ multiplex PCR. The repertoire holds approximately 87,000 clones, 93% seen once, with around 1.3% in the top ten. The CDR3 sequence is 13 residues long. V gave up 0 bases and J gave up 4 bases, with 7 bases separating them. The germline V gene has CDR1 SGHRS and CDR2 YFSETQ. The sample belongs to a study of control samples from healthy donors and cancer patients. This TCR derives from a woman in her thirties or forties with lung cancer. This chain joins TRBV5-1 and TRBJ1-1; D remains unclear. Sequences were obtained from PBMCs. Written as DNA, the CDR3 is TGCGCCAGCAGCTTGGAGATGGGCACTGAAGCTTTCTTT. Protein product: CASSLEMGTEAFF. The whole variable domain, remainder taken from reference TRBV5-1 and TRBJ1-1, is KAGVTQTPRYLIKTRGQQVTLSCSPISGHRSVSWYQQTPGQGLQFLFEYFSETQRNKGNFPGRFSGRQFSNSRSEMNVSTLELGDSALYLCASSLEMGTEAFFGQGTRLTVV.